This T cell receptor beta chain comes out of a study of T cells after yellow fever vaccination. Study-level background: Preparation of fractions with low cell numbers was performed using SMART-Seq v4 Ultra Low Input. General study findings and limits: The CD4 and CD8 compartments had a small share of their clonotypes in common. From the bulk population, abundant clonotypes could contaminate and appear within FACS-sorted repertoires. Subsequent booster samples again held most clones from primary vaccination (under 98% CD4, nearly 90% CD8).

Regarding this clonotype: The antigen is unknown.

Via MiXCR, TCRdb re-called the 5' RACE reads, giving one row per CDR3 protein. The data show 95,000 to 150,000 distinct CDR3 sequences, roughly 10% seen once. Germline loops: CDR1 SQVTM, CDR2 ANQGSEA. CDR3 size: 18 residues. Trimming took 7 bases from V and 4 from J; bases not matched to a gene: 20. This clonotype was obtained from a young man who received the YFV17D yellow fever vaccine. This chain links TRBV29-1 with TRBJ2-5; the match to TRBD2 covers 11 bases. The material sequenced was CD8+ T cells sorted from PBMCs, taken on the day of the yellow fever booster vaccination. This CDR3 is CSEWGRKTSGGVLETQYF. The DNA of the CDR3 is TGCAGCGAGTGGGGACGAAAAACTAGCGGGGGTGTATTAGAGACCCAGTACTTC. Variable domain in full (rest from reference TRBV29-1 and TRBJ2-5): SAVISQKPSRDICQRGTSLTIQCQVDSQVTMMFWYRQQPGQSLTLIATANQGSEATYESGFVIDKFPISRPNLTFSTLTVSNMSPEDSSIYLCSEWGRKTSGGVLETQYFGPGTRLLVL.